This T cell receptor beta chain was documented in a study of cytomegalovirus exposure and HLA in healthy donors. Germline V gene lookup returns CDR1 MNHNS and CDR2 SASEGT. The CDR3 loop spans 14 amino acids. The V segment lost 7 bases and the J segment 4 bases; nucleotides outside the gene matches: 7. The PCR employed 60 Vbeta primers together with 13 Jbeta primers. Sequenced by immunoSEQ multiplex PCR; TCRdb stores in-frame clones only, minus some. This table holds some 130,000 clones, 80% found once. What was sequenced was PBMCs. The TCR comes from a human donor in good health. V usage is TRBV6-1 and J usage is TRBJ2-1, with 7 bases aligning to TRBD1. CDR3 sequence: CASTPGQTYNEQFF. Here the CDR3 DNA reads TGTGCCAGCACCCCGGGACAGACTTACAATGAGCAGTTCTTC.